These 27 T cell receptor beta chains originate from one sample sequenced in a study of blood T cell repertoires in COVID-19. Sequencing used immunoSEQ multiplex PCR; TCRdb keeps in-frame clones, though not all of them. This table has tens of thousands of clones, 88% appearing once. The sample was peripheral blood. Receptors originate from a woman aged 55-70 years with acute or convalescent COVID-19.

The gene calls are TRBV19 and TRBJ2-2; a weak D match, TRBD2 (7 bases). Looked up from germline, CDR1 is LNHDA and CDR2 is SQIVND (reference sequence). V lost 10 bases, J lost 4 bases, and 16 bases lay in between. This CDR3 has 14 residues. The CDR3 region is CATNGGGFTGELFF. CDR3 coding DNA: TGTGCCACCAATGGGGGGGGCTTCACCGGGGAGCTGTTTTTT.

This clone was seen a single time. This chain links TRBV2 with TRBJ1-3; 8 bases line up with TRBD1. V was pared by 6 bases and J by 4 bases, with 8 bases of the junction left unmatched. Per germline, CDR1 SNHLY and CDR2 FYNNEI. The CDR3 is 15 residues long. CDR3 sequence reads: CASRADRGKGNTIYF. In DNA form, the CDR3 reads TGTGCCAGCAGGGCCGACAGGGGAAAAGGAAACACCATATATTTT.

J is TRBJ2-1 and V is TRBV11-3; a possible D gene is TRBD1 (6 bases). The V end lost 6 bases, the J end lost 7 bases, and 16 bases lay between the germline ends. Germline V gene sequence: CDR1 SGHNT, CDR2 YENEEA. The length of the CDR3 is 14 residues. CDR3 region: CASSYRVFGNEQFF. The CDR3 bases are TGTGCCAGCAGTTACAGGGTTTTTGGGAATGAGCAGTTCTTC.

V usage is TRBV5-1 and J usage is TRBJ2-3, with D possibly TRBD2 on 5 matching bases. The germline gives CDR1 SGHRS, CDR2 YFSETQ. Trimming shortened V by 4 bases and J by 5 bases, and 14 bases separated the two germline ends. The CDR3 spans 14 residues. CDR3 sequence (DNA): TGCGCCAGCAGCCGCCGGGTCGCGGGAGATACGCAGTATTTT. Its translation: CASSRRVAGDTQYF. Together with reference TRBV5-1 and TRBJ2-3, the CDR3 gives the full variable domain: KAGVTQTPRYLIKTRGQQVTLSCSPISGHRSVSWYQQTPGQGLQFLFEYFSETQRNKGNFPGRFSGRQFSNSRSEMNVSTLELGDSALYLCASSRRVAGDTQYFGPGTRLTVL.

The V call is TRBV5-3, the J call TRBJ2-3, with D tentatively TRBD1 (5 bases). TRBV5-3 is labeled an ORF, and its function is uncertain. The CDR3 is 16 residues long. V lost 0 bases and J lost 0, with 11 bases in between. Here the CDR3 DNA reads TGTGCCAGAAGCTTGGGACAGAGCCCTAGCACAGATACGCAGTATTTT. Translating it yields CARSLGQSPSTDTQYF.

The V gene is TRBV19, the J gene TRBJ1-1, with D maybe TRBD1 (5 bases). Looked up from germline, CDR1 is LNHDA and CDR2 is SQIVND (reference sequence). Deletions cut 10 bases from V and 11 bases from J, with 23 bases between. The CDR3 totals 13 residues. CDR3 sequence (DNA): TGTGCCACGCTGGGGCCCGGCCTGGCGGATGCTTTCTTT. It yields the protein CATLGPGLADAFF.

The CDR3 loop reads CATSRYRATNEKLFF. The CDR3, as DNA: TGTGCCACCAGCAGGTACAGGGCAACTAATGAAAAACTGTTTTTT. V is TRBV15 and J is TRBJ1-4, with a weak D call TRBD1 (6 bases). V was trimmed by 3 bases and J by 0 bases, leaving 8 bases between them. CDR3 length: 15 amino acids. CDR1 and CDR2 (germline): LNHNV, YYDKDF (reference sequence).

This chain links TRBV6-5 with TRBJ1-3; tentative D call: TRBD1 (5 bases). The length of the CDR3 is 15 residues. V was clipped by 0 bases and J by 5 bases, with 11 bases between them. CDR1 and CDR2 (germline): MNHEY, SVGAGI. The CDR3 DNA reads TGTGCCAGCAGTTACTCACGGGGGGGTAGAAACACCATATATTTT. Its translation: CASSYSRGGRNTIYF.

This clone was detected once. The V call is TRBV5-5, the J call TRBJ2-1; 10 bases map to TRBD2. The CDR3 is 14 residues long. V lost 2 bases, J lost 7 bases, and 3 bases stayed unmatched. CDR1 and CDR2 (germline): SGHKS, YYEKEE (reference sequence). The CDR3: CASSFGLAANEQFF. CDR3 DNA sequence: TGTGCCAGCAGCTTTGGACTAGCGGCAAATGAGCAGTTCTTC.

In nucleotides, the CDR3 is TGTGCCAGCAGCTTAGAGCTTGTCACAGATACGCAGTATTTT. Residues: CASSLELVTDTQYF. J is TRBJ2-3 and V is TRBV7-8; D not certain. The germline V gene has CDR1 SGHVS and CDR2 FQNEAQ. CDR3 length: 14 amino acids. V gave up 1 base and J gave up 2 bases, with 7 bases separating them.

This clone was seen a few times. The CDR3 loop is CAWGARANTEAFF. Here the CDR3 DNA reads TGTGCCTGGGGCGCCAGGGCGAACACTGAAGCTTTCTTT. This sequence joins TRBV30 and TRBJ1-1; TRBD1 is a possible D gene (5 bases). Germline V gene lookup returns CDR1 GTSNPN and CDR2 SVGIG (reference sequence). This CDR3 has 13 residues. The V gene lost 5 bases and the J gene lost 1 base, with 11 bases spanning the gap. The full variable domain, with the rest looked up from reference TRBV30 and TRBJ1-1, is SQTIHQWPATLVQPVGSPLSLECTVEGTSNPNLYWYRQAAGRGLQLLFYSVGIGQISSEVPQNLSASRPQDRQFILSSKKLLLSDSGFYLCAWGARANTEAFFGQGTRLTVV.

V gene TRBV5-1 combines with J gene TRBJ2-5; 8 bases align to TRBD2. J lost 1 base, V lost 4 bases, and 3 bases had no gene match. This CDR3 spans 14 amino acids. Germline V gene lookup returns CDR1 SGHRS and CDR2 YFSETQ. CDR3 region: CASSPGTSQETQYF. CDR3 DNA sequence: TGCGCCAGCAGCCCTGGGACTAGCCAAGAGACCCAGTACTTC.

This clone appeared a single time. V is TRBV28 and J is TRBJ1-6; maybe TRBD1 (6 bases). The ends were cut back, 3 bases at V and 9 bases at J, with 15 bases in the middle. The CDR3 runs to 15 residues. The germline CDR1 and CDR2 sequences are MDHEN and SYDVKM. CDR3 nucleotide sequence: TGTGCCAGCAGTTTGCCAGGGGCACTTGGTTCACCCCTCCACTTT. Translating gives CASSLPGALGSPLHF.

For the CDR3, the DNA is TGCGCCAGCAGCCAAGATCCGGGAACCGAGACCCAGTACTTC. This encodes CASSQDPGTETQYF. The chain combines TRBV4-1 with TRBJ2-5, with D perhaps TRBD2 (5 bases). Looked up from germline, CDR1 is MGHRA and CDR2 is YSYEKL. V was shortened by 0 bases and J by 5 bases, with 10 bases between the two germline ends. The CDR3 length is 14 residues.

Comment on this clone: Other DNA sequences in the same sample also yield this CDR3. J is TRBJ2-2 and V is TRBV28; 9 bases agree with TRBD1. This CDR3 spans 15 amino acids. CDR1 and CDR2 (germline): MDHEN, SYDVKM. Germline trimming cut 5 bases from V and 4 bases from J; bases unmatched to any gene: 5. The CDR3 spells CASSPTGGSTGELFF. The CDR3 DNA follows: TGTGCCAGCAGTCCGACAGGGGGATCCACCGGGGAGCTGTTTTTT. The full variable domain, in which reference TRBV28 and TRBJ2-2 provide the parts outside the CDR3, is DVKVTQSSRYLVKRTGEKVFLECVQDMDHENMFWYRQDPGLGLRLIYFSYDVKMKEKGDIPEGYSVSREKKERFSLILESASTNQTSMYLCASSPTGGSTGELFFGEGSRLTVL.

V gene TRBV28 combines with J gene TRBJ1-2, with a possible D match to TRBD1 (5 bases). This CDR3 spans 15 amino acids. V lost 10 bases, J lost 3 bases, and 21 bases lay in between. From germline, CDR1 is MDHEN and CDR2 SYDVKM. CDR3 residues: CATIGGARSDYGYTF. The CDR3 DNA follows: TGTGCCACAATCGGCGGGGCGAGGTCTGACTATGGCTACACCTTC.

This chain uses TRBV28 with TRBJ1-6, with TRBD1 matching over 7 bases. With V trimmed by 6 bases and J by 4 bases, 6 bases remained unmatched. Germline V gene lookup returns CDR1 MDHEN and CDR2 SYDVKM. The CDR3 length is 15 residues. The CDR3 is CASSPGTVYNSPLHF. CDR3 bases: TGTGCCAGCAGCCCAGGGACAGTATATAATTCACCCCTCCACTTT.

The CDR3 spells CASSLKTGGSTEAFF. The CDR3 DNA reads as TGTGCCAGCAGCCTGAAGACAGGGGGTAGCACTGAAGCTTTCTTT. J is TRBJ1-1 and V is TRBV5-4; 9 nucleotides agree with TRBD1. CDR1 and CDR2 (germline): SGHNT, YYREEE (reference sequence). This CDR3 has 15 residues. Trimming cost V 4 bases and J 4 bases; bases outside gene matches: 8. The full variable domain, with the rest looked up from reference TRBV5-4 and TRBJ1-1, is ETGVTQSPTHLIKTRGQQVTLRCSSQSGHNTVSWYQQALGQGPQFIFQYYREEENGRGNFPPRFSGLQFPNYSSELNVNALELDDSALYLCASSLKTGGSTEAFFGQGTRLTVV.

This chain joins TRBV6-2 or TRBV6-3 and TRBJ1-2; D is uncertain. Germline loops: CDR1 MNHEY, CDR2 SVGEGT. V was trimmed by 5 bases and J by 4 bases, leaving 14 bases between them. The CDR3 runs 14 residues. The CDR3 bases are TGTGCCAGCAGTGCGCGGCCCTACGCCTATGGCTACACCTTC. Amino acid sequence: CASSARPYAYGYTF.

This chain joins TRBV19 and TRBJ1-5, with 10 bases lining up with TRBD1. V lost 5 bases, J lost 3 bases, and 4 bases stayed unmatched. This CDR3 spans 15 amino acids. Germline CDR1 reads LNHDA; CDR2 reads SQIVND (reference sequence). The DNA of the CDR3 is TGTGCCAGTAGTGGGACAGGGGCTGACAATCAGCCCCAGCATTTT. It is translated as CASSGTGADNQPQHF.

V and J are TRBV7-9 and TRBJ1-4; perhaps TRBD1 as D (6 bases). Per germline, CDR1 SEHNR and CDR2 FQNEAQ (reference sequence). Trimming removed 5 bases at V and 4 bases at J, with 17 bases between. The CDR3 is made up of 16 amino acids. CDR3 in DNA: TGTGCCAGCAGCCCTGACAGGCTCTCCCTTAATGAAAAACTGTTTTTT. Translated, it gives CASSPDRLSLNEKLFF.

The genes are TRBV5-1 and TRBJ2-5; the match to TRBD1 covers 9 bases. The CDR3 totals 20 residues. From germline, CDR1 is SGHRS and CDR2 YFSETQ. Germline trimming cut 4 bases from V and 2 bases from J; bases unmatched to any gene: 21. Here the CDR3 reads CASSVLAGTGMAGRQETQYF. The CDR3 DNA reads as TGCGCCAGCAGCGTGCTGGCCGGGACAGGGATGGCGGGGAGGCAAGAGACCCAGTACTTC.

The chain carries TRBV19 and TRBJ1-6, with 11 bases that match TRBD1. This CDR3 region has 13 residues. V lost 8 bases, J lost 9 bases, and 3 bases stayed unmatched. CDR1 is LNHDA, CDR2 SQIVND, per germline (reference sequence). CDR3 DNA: TGTGCCAGTGGGACAGGGGGAATTTCACCCCTCCACTTT. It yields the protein CASGTGGISPLHF.

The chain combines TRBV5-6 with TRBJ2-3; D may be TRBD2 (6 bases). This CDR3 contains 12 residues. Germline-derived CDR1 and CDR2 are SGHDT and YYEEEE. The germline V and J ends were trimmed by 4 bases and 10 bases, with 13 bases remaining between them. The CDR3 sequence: CASSTVGGPQYF. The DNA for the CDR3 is TGTGCCAGCAGCACCGTCGGGGGACCGCAGTATTTT.

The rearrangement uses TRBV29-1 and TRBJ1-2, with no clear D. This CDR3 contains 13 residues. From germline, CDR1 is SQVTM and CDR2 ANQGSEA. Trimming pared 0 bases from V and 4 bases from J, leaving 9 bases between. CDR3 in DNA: TGCAGCGTTGAAGACCCAACATCCTATGGCTACACCTTC. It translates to CSVEDPTSYGYTF.

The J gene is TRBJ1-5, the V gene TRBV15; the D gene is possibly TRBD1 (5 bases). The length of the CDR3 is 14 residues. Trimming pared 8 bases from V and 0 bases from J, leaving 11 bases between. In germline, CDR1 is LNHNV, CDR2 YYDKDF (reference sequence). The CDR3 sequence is CATVQADSNQPQHF. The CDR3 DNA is TGTGCCACCGTACAGGCTGATAGCAATCAGCCCCAGCATTTT.

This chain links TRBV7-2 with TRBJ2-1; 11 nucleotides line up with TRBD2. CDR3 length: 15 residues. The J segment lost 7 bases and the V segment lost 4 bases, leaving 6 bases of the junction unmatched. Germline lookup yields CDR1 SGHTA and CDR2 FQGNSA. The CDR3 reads CASSSDSGGVNEQFF. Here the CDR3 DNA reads TGTGCCAGCAGCTCGGATAGCGGGGGGGTTAATGAGCAGTTCTTC.